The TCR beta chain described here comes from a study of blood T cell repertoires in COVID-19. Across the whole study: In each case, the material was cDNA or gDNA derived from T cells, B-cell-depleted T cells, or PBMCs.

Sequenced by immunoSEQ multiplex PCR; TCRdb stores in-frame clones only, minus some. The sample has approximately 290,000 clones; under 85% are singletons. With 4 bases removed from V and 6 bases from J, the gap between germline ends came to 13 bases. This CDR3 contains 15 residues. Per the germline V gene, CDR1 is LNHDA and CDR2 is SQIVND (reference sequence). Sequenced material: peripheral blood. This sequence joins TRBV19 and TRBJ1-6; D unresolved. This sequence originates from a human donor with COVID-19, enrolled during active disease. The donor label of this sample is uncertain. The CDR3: CASSTREVRNSPLHF. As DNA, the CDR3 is TGTGCCAGTAGTACCCGCGAGGTCCGTAATTCACCCCTCCACTTT.